Listed here are 2 T cell receptor beta chains from one sample, sequenced in a study of T cell repertoires in cytomegalovirus infection. TCRdb fed the reads into MiXCR, producing one record per CDR3 protein. The sample consists of about 830,000 distinct CDR3 sequences, approximately 32% of them appearing once. Their target antigens are unknown. The source was cultured CD8+ T cells from PBMCs, collected from culture after CMV antigen stimulation. The receptor set was obtained from a human donor in good health (CMV status not recorded). Some clones in this sample may be carry-over from other donors' samples.

This clonotype was counted between two and nine times. This chain uses TRBV5-1 with TRBJ1-4; 10 bases fit TRBD1. The CDR3 spans 14 residues. Germline CDR1 SGHRS, CDR2 YFSETQ. The V gene end was trimmed by 4 bases and the J gene end by 8 bases; junction bases not matched to a gene: 5. The CDR3 coding sequence is TGCGCCAGCAGCCGGGACAGGGGAGAAGAAAAACTGTTTTTT. It encodes CASSRDRGEEKLFF.

Note on this clonotype: Since a much larger clone is just one base distant, this may be a read error. The rearrangement joins TRBV6-5 to TRBJ2-7; D might be TRBD2 (5 bases). The CDR3 runs 13 residues. The V end lost 2 bases, the J end lost 1 base, and 6 bases lay between the germline ends. From germline, CDR1 is MNHEY and CDR2 SVGAGI. CDR3 nucleotide sequence: TGTGCCAGCAGTTACGGGGAGTCCTACGAGCAGTACTTC. The encoded protein is CASSYGESYEQYF.